This record concerns one T cell receptor (beta chain) sequence. Both 60 Vbeta primers and 13 Jbeta primers went into the PCR. Using immunoSEQ multiplex PCR, the repertoire was profiled, and TCRdb retains in-frame clones only, with some absent. The table lists some 120,000 clones, about 80% of them singletons. The data belong to a study of cytomegalovirus exposure and HLA in healthy donors. V dropped 4 bases and J dropped 5 bases, with 11 bases sitting between them. The germline V gene has CDR1 MNHEY and CDR2 SMNVEV (reference sequence). The CDR3 runs 13 residues. The receptor comes from a man aged 30 to 39 in good health and CMV-seronegative. The chain recombines TRBV27 with TRBJ2-5, with TRBD2 as a possible D gene (5 bases). Sequences were obtained from PBMCs. CDR3 region: CASSSRGRETQYF. CDR3 DNA: TGTGCCAGCAGTTCTCGGGGTAGGGAGACCCAGTACTTC.